Given below is one T cell receptor beta chain in context. The data originate from a study of T cell changes during pregnancy in multiple sclerosis. Clones were read by immunoSEQ multiplex PCR, and TCRdb kept only the in-frame ones, dropping some. The profile shows about 23,000 clones, 80% to 90% of them singletons. This clonotype was obtained from a female donor in good health, enrolled as a control in a pregnancy study. This specimen was CD4+ T cells from peripheral blood mononuclear cells, taken in the first trimester of pregnancy.

This chain's CDR3 is CASSLGRGLASINEQYF. For the CDR3, the DNA is TGTGCCAGCAGCTTAGGCCGGGGACTAGCATCAATCAACGAGCAGTACTTC. This chain uses TRBV7-9 with TRBJ2-7; 9 bases map to TRBD2. The CDR3 covers 17 residues. Germline CDR1 is SEHNR and CDR2 is FQNEAQ (reference sequence). J was trimmed by 5 bases and V by 1 base; bases with no gene match: 12.